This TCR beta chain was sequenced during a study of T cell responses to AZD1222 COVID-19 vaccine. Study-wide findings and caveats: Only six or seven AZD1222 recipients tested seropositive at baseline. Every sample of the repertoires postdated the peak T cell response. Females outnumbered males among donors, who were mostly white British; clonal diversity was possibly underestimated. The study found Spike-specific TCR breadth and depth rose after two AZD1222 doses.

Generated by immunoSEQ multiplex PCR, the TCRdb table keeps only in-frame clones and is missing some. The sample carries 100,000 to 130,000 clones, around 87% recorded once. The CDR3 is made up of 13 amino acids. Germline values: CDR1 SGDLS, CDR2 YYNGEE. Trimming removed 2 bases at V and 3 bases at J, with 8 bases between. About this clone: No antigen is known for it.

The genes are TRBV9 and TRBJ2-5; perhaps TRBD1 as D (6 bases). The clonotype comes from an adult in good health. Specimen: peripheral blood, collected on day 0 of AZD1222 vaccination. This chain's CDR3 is CASSVGAKETQYF. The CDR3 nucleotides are TGTGCCAGCAGCGTGGGGGCAAAAGAGACCCAGTACTTC.